These T cell receptor beta chains were read from a single sample in a study of early T cells in non-severe SARS-CoV-2 infection. TCRdb re-called the 5' RACE reads with MiXCR, one entry per CDR3 protein. The data hold tens of thousands of distinct CDR3 sequences, with 10% to 15% observed a single time. The material sequenced was whole blood. All receptors derive from an adult who was a healthcare worker with PCR-confirmed SARS-CoV-2 infection or an uninfected control (not recorded which). Both conserved end residues are part of each CDR3. Each record gives: CDR3 protein, J gene, D gene, V gene. The D gene is left open where the match is weak.

CDR3: CASSPAGSGELFF; J: TRBJ2-2; D: NA; V: TRBV7-2
CDR3: CASSLYAGVLYEQYF; J: TRBJ2-7; D: NA; V: TRBV27
CDR3: CASSLTSGANTDTQYF; J: TRBJ2-3; D: TRBD2; V: TRBV7-2
CDR3: CASSPNGVSYEQYF; J: TRBJ2-7; D: NA; V: TRBV5-1
CDR3: CSTQGGATEAFF; J: TRBJ1-1; D: NA; V: TRBV29-1
CDR3: CASFSPVGSQPQHF; J: TRBJ1-5; D: NA; V: TRBV28
CDR3: CASSLRASGELFF; J: TRBJ2-2; D: NA; V: TRBV12-3/TRBV12-4
CDR3: CASSFNYYNEQFF; J: TRBJ2-1; D: NA; V: TRBV5-1
CDR3: CASSLARLAGGGEQFF; J: TRBJ2-1; D: TRBD2; V: TRBV7-8
CDR3: CSVDSGEDEQYF; J: TRBJ2-7; D: NA; V: TRBV29-1
CDR3: CAWSVDSYTEAFF; J: TRBJ1-1; D: NA; V: TRBV30
CDR3: CSADRTGRLDTQYF; J: TRBJ2-3; D: TRBD1; V: TRBV20-1
CDR3: CASSSEGQGTPYGYTF; J: TRBJ1-2; D: TRBD1; V: TRBV28
CDR3: CASIGFGELFF; J: TRBJ2-2; D: NA; V: TRBV6-2/TRBV6-3
CDR3: CSVPQGLAGGPGEQFF; J: TRBJ2-1; D: TRBD2; V: TRBV29-1
CDR3: CASALGSKDTQYF; J: TRBJ2-3; D: NA; V: TRBV12-5
CDR3: CASRGGAPGYEQYF; J: TRBJ2-7; D: NA; V: TRBV6-6
CDR3: CASSLVSSYEQYF; J: TRBJ2-7; D: NA; V: TRBV7-2
CDR3: CASINSGPNTEAFF; J: TRBJ1-1; D: NA; V: TRBV2
CDR3: CASSLASGEYNEQFF; J: TRBJ2-1; D: TRBD2; V: TRBV5-1
CDR3: CSVGWGPTLNTEAFF; J: TRBJ1-1; D: NA; V: TRBV29-1
CDR3: CASTPGEGWTEAFF; J: TRBJ1-1; D: NA; V: TRBV7-3
CDR3: CASGQNLNTEAFF; J: TRBJ1-1; D: TRBD1; V: TRBV10-3
CDR3: CSVVTGANIQYF; J: TRBJ2-4; D: TRBD1; V: TRBV29-1
CDR3: CASSTGGWATQYF; J: TRBJ2-5; D: TRBD1; V: TRBV2
CDR3: CSVEVGSSGANVLTF; J: TRBJ2-6; D: NA; V: TRBV29-1
CDR3: CASSTGTSTDTQYF; J: TRBJ2-3; D: NA; V: TRBV19
CDR3: CSARAGSGDFYNEQFF; J: TRBJ2-1; D: TRBD2; V: TRBV20-1
CDR3: CASSISRSNYGYTF; J: TRBJ1-2; D: NA; V: TRBV19
CDR3: CASSIRDRDQPQHF; J: TRBJ1-5; D: TRBD1; V: TRBV6-6
CDR3: CASSPRQTSGNTGELFF; J: TRBJ2-2; D: TRBD2; V: TRBV18
CDR3: CASQRAGYMNTEAFF; J: TRBJ1-1; D: NA; V: TRBV6-2/TRBV6-3
CDR3: CASSVAGRDNEQFF; J: TRBJ2-1; D: NA; V: TRBV9
CDR3: CASSYTGTGNSPLHF; J: TRBJ1-6; D: TRBD1; V: TRBV27
CDR3: CASRMGSYEQYF; J: TRBJ2-7; D: NA; V: TRBV28
CDR3: CASSLEAGNWNTEAFF; J: TRBJ1-1; D: NA; V: TRBV5-6
CDR3: CASKRASGNTIYF; J: TRBJ1-3; D: NA; V: TRBV12-3/TRBV12-4
CDR3: CASSLVAGPVEQFF; J: TRBJ2-1; D: NA; V: TRBV7-6
CDR3: CASSQAGVATEAFF; J: TRBJ1-1; D: NA; V: TRBV19
CDR3: CASSRGGARGNTIYF; J: TRBJ1-3; D: TRBD1; V: TRBV6-5
CDR3: CASSSKIPRSGTVQETQYF; J: TRBJ2-5; D: NA; V: TRBV12-3/TRBV12-4